This TCR beta chain was sequenced in a study of T cells in women clearing cervical HPV infection. At the level of the study: Controls were women whose single incident HPV16 infection cleared within 12 months without precancer or cancer.

Assay used: immunoSEQ multiplex PCR; TCRdb lists only in-frame clones, some missing. With under 40,000 clones in the sample, the ten largest clones hold around 6.4%. As to this clone: The sequence runs out 3 residues before the end of the CDR3; the remainder is reconstructed from the germline J gene.

This CDR3 is 15 amino acids long. CDR1 is KGHSH and CDR2 is LQKENI in the germline V gene. The rearrangement links TRBV18 to TRBJ2-3; 9 nucleotides agree with TRBD1. This receptor was obtained from a woman between 18 and 70 years old with a cervical HPV16 infection that either progressed to CIN3+ or cleared (not recorded which). The sample taken for sequencing was blood buffy coat. CDR3 DNA (partial): TGTGCCAGCTCCCGAGACGACAGGGGGAAAGAGACG. Translating it yields CASSRDDRGKET. The full CDR3 sequence reads CASSRDDRGKETQYF.